Below are 6 T cell receptor beta chains sequenced from a single sample in a study of T cell changes during pregnancy in multiple sclerosis. TCRdb's copy holds only in-frame clones and misses some; the assay was immunoSEQ multiplex PCR. The profile shows 40,000 to 60,000 clones, nearly 95% of them singletons. The sequences come from CD4+ T cells from peripheral blood mononuclear cells, collected in the third trimester of pregnancy. These receptors all come from a female donor with multiple sclerosis, enrolled in a pregnancy study.

The DNA of the CDR3 is TGTGCCAGCAGCGGTCGGACAGAAAATTCACCCCTCCACTTT. This gives the protein CASSGRTENSPLHF. This rearrangement joins TRBV14 to TRBJ1-6, with D perhaps matching TRBD1 (6 bases). Germline CDR1 reads SGHDN; CDR2 reads FVKESK. Trimming removed 5 bases from V and 7 bases from J, with 12 bases in between. The CDR3 contains 14 residues.

This sequence joins TRBV7-9 and TRBJ1-2; D not resolved. V was cut by 5 bases and J by 5 bases, with 15 bases left in between. This CDR3 has 14 amino acids. The germline CDR1 and CDR2 sequences are SEHNR and FQNEAQ (reference sequence). The CDR3, as DNA: TGTGCCAGCAGCCCCGCGAGGGCTTATTATGGCTACACCTTC. Its translation: CASSPARAYYGYTF.

The CDR3 nucleotides read TGTGCCACCAGCAAAATGACTAGCGGGGGGTCGGATACGCAGTATTTT. Amino acids: CATSKMTSGGSDTQYF. The chain combines TRBV15 with TRBJ2-3, with 13 bases fitting TRBD2. The CDR3 loop spans 16 amino acids. With 4 bases clipped from V and 6 bases from J, the junction kept 7 bases outside the gene matches. CDR1 and CDR2 from the germline V gene are LNHNV and YYDKDF (reference sequence).

The chain recombines TRBV5-1 with TRBJ2-2; 7 nucleotides match TRBD2. The CDR3 is 18 residues long. Trimming removed 0 bases from V and 0 bases from J; junction bases left unmatched: 8. Germline values: CDR1 SGHRS, CDR2 YFSETQ. The CDR3 spells CASSLAPLAGANTGELFF. As DNA, the CDR3 is TGCGCCAGCAGCTTGGCCCCATTGGCGGGGGCGAACACCGGGGAGCTGTTTTTT.

The chain carries TRBV5-5 and TRBJ2-5, with TRBD2 identical over 9 bases. The CDR3 loop spans 15 amino acids. Germline V gene sequence: CDR1 SGHKS, CDR2 YYEKEE (reference sequence). V lost 0 bases, J lost 3 bases, and 3 bases stayed unmatched. The CDR3 region has the DNA TGTGCCAGCAGCTTGGGCGGGGGGGCCGAAGAGACCCAGTACTTC. It codes for CASSLGGGAEETQYF.

This chain links TRBV7-8 with TRBJ1-3, with 7 bases that match TRBD1. Germline V gene lookup returns CDR1 SGHVS and CDR2 FQNEAQ. The trim removed 5 bases at V and 5 bases at J, leaving 3 bases unmatched. The CDR3 has 13 residues. The CDR3 DNA follows: TGTGCCAGCAGCCCCAGGGGGAGAAACACCATATATTTT. It specifies CASSPRGRNTIYF.